The clone carrying this T cell receptor beta chain occurred many times. Its specificity is not known. These data originate in a study of neurological immune-mediated disorders. Synthesis of cDNA was carried out by template-switch 5'RACE. The reaction used 10-nucleotide random UMIs. One entry per CDR3 protein results from TCRdb running MiXCR on the 5' RACE reads. The sample yields tens of thousands of distinct CDR3 sequences, around 3.6% seen once. Study results and caveats: The level of TCR clonal expansion was highest in patients with HTLV-1-associated myelopathy and lowest in multiple sclerosis, where it fell below the level seen in healthy controls.

This clonotype originated in a young man with multiple sclerosis. Sequencing was performed on PBMCs.

In DNA, the CDR3 is TGTGCCAGTGGGGCCATCTACGAGCAGTACTTC. It translates to CASGAIYEQYF. The chain joins TRBV6-1 to TRBJ2-7; D is possibly TRBD1 (5 bases). The CDR3 sequence is 11 residues long. Trimming stripped 9 bases from V and 3 bases from J, with 9 bases between. The germline V gene encodes CDR1 MNHNS and CDR2 SASEGT.